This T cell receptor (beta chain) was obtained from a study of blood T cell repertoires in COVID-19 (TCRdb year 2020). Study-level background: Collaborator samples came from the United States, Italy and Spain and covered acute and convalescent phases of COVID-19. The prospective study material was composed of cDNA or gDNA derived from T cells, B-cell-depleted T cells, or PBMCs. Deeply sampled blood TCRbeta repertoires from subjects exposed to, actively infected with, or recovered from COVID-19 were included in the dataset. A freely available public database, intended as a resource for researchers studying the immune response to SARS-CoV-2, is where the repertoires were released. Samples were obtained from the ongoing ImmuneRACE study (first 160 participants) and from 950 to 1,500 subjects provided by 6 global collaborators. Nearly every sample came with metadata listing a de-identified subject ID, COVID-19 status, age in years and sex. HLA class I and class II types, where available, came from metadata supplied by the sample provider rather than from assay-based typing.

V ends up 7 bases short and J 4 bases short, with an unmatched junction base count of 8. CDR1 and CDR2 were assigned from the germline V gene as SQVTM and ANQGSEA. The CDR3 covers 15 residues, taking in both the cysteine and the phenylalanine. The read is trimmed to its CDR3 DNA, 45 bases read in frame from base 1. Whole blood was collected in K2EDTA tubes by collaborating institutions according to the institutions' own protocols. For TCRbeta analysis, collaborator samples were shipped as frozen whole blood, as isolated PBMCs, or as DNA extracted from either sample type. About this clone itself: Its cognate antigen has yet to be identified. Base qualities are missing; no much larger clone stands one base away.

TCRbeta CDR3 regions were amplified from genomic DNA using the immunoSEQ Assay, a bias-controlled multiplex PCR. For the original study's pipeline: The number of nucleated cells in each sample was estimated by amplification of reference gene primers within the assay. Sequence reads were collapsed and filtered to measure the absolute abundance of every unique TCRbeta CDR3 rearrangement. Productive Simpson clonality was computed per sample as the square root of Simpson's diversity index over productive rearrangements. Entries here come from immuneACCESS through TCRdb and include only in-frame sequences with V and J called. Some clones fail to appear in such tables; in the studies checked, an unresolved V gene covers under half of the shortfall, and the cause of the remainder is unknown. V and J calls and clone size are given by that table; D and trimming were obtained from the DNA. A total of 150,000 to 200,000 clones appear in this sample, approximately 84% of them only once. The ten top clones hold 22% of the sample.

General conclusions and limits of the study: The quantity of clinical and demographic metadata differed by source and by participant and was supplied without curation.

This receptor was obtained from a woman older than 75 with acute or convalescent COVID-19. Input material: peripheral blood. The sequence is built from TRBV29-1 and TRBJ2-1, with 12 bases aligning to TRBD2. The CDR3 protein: CSARLAGEMYNEQFF. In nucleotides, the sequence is TGCAGCGCAAGACTAGCGGGAGAAATGTACAATGAGCAGTTCTTC.